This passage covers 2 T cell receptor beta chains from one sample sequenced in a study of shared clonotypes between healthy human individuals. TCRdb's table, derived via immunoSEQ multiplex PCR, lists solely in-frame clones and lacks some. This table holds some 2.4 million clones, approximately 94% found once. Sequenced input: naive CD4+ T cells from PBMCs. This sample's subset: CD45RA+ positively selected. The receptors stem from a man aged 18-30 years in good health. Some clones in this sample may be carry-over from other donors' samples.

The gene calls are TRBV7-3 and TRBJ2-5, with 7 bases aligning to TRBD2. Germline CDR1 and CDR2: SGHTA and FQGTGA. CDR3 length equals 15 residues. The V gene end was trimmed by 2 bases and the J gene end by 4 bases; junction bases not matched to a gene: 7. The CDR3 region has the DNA TGTGCCAGCAGCTTATCTCCAGGGAGGGGAGAGACCCAGTACTTC. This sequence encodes CASSLSPGRGETQYF.

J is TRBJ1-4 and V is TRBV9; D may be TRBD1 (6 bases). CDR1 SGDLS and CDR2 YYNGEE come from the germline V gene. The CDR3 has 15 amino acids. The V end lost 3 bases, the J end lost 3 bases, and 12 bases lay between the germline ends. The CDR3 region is CASSAGQISNEKLFF. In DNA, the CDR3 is TGTGCCAGCAGCGCCGGACAGATCTCTAATGAAAAACTGTTTTTT.